A selection of T cell receptor beta chains follows, all from one sample in a study of CD8 T cells in Susac syndrome. MiXCR, applied by TCRdb to the immunoSEQ multiplex PCR reads, yields one record per CDR3 protein. The repertoire holds about 140,000 distinct CDR3 sequences, with roughly 94% as singletons. Sequenced: CD4+ T cells from PBMCs. The origin of the receptors is a human donor in good health. Each CDR3 is given with its conserved first and last residue.

TRBV19	TRBJ2-2	CASSILSSTGELFF
TRBV29-1	TRBJ2-7	CSVTALANEQYF
TRBV5-1	TRBJ2-3	CASSRDRATDTQYF
TRBV15	TRBJ1-3	CATSRDLSGNTIYF
TRBV7-2	TRBJ2-5	CASSSAGAGETQYF
TRBV12-3/TRBV12-4	TRBJ1-2	CASSLKVGGNYGYTF
TRBV25-1	TRBJ2-4	CASSESHYRGENIQYF
TRBV12-3/TRBV12-4	TRBJ2-7	CASQRSLAGSYRSYEQYF
TRBV30	TRBJ2-6	CAWSVGPSGANVLTF
TRBV18	TRBJ2-5	CASSPPGTRGETQYF
TRBV7-9	TRBJ2-5	CASSPLAAVGETQYF
TRBV6-6	TRBJ1-2	CASSDSRYGYTF
TRBV18	TRBJ2-3	CASSRDGSTDTQYF
TRBV6-1	TRBJ1-2	CASSWYRDGYTF
TRBV18	TRBJ2-4	CASSPLDRRNIQYF
TRBV3-1	TRBJ1-1	CASKGYAEAFF
TRBV2	TRBJ2-7	CASTEGSLSYEQYF
TRBV5-1	TRBJ1-5	CASAQEVGQPQHF
TRBV2	TRBJ2-1	CASSVSGTSVFSEQFF
TRBV10-3	TRBJ2-2	CAISDGTSVEELFF
TRBV12-3/TRBV12-4	TRBJ2-1	CASSLVGEQFF
TRBV30	TRBJ1-2	CAWRPRVSGYGYTF
TRBV25-1	TRBJ2-7	CASRSNRDGVYGEQYF
TRBV6-6	TRBJ1-5	CASSYSRVNQPQHF
TRBV29-1	TRBJ2-2	CSVAPGQGVPGELFF
TRBV7-2	TRBJ2-5	CASSSGQGTRETQYF
TRBV5-1	TRBJ2-1	CASGPGLAGGRRANEQFF
TRBV27	TRBJ1-1	CASSLTGSGYTEAFF
TRBV6-5	TRBJ1-1	CASSRPGQHKAFF
TRBV5-6	TRBJ2-1	CASSLDGSGLSYNEQFF
TRBV19	TRBJ1-2	CASSIVGATVNYGYTF
TRBV10-2	TRBJ2-7	CASSWEGTYEQYF
TRBV28	TRBJ2-1	CASSLYRDRVNEQFF
TRBV5-1	TRBJ2-3	CASSLEGGTDTQYF
TRBV7-3	TRBJ2-7	CASSFGGPSYEQYF
TRBV20-1	TRBJ2-5	CSARAGLGQETQYF
TRBV7-2	TRBJ1-1	CASSKRTGTNTEAFF
TRBV20-1	TRBJ2-5	CSASTGGQGGETQYF